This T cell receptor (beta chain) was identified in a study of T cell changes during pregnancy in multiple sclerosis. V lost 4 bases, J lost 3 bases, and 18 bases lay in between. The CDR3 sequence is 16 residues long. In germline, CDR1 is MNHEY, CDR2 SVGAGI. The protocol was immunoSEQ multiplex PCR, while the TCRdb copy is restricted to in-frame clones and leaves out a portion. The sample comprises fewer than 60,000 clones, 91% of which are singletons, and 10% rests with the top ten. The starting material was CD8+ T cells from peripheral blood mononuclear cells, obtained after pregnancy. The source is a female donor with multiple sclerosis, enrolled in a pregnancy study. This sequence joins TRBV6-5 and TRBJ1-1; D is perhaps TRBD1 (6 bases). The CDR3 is CASSLLTGSRDTEAFF. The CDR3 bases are TGTGCCAGCAGTTTACTTACAGGGAGTCGGGACACTGAAGCTTTCTTT.